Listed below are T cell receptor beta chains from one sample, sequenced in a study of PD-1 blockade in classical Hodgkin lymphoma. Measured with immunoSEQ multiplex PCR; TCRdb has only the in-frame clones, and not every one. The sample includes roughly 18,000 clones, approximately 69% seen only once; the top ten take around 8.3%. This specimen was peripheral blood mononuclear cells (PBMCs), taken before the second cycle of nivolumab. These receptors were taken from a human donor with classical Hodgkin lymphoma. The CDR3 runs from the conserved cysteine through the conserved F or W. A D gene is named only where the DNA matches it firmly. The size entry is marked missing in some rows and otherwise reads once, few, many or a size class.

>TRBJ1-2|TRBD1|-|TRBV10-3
TGTGCCATCAGTGCGGGACAGGGTAACTATGGCTACACCTTC
CAISAGQGNYGYTF
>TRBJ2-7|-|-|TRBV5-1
TGCGCCAGCAGCTTGGACAGCTTAAGCTCCTACGAGCAGTACTTC
CASSLDSLSSYEQYF
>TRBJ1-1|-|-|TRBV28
TGTGCCAGCCCCTTGATAGGGCAGCCGAACACTGAAGCTTTCTTT
CASPLIGQPNTEAFF
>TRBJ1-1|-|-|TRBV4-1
TGCGCCAGCGCAGGAGCGAGCCAGAACACTGAAGCTTTCTTT
CASAGASQNTEAFF
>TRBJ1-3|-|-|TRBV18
TGTGCCAGCGGACCGACAGGAAACACCATATATTTT
CASGPTGNTIYF
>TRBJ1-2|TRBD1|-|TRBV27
TGTGCCAGCAGTGGACAGGGTCTCTATGGCTACACCTTC
CASSGQGLYGYTF
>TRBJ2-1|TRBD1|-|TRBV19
TGTGCCAGTAGTTCCGGGACAGGGGGATTTGTTGAGCAGTTCTTC
CASSSGTGGFVEQFF
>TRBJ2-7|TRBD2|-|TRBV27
TGTGCCAGCAGTCTAACGACTAGCGGGGTTTACGAGCAGTACTTC
CASSLTTSGVYEQYF
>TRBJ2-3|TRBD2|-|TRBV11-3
TGTGCCAGCAGCAGTAGCGGGAGGGATACGCAGTATTTT
CASSSSGRDTQYF
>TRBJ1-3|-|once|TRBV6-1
TGTGCCAGCAGGGCCCGGGGAAACACCATATATTTT
CASRARGNTIYF
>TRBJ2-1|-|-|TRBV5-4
TGTGCCAGCAGCTTGGGGGGCATGGGCAATGAGCAGTTCTTC
CASSLGGMGNEQFF
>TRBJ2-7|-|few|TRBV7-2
TGTGCCAGCAGCTCACGGGGGACGCGGGAGCAGTACTTC
CASSSRGTREQYF
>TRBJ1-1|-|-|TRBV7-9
TGTGCCAGCAGCTTAGGACAGGTTAACACTGAAGCTTTCTTT
CASSLGQVNTEAFF
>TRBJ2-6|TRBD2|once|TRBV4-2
TGTGCCAGCAGCCAAGAACTAGCGGGAGTATCGCGGGGGGCCAACGTCCTGACTTTC
CASSQELAGVSRGANVLTF
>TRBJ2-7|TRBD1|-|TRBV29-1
TGCAGCGGTGATGGTGGGACAGAGAACTCCTACGAGCAGTACTTC
CSGDGGTENSYEQYF
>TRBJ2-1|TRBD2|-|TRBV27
TGTGCCAGCAGTATAGTCAGCGGGAGTTATGATGAGCAGTTCTTC
CASSIVSGSYDEQFF
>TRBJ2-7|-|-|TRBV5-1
TGCGCCAGCAGCTTGGGGGCCAGGGATGGCTCCTACGAGCAGTACTTC
CASSLGARDGSYEQYF
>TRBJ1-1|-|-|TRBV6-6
TGTGCCAGCAGCATCCGGACGGAAGCTTTCTTT
CASSIRTEAFF
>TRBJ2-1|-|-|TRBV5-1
TGCGCCAGCAGCTTAAGGGCTAACTACAATGAGCAGTTCTTC
CASSLRANYNEQFF
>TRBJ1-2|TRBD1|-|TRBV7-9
TGTGCCAGCAGCTATGGCCGGGACAGGCTACACTATGGCTACACCTTC
CASSYGRDRLHYGYTF
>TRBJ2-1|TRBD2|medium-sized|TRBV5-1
TGCGCCAGCAATCTAGCGGACAATGAGCAGTTCTTC
CASNLADNEQFF
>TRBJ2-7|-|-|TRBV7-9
TGTGCCAGCAGCTTAGTCGGCCCCTACGAGCAGTACTTC
CASSLVGPYEQYF
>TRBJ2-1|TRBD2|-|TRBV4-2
TGTGCCAGCAGCCAAGAATACGTCTCCGCGGGAGGTTCCTACAATGAGCAGTTCTTC
CASSQEYVSAGGSYNEQFF
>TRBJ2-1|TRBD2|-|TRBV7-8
TGTGCCAGCAGCCGACTAGCCCCGAACGGAGAGCAGTTCTTC
CASSRLAPNGEQFF
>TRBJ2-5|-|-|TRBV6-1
TGTGCCAGCAGCCCAACAAGGACTGAAGAGCAGTACTTC
CASSPTRTEEQYF
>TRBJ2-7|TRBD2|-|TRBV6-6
TGTGCCAGCAGCCTAAGGACTAGCGCCAGCTCCTACGAGCAGTACTTC
CASSLRTSASSYEQYF
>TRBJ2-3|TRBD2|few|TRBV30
TGTGCCTGGGATAGTATAGCGGGGAGCACAGATACGCAGTATTTT
CAWDSIAGSTDTQYF
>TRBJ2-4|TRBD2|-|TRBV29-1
TGCAGCGTTGTTGCGGGAGAGACCATGTACATTCAGTACTTC
CSVVAGETMYIQYF
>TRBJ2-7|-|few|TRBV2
TGTGCCAGCGGACCGCCGAAGTACTTC
CASGPPKYF
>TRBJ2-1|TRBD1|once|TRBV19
TGTGCCACTAAGACAGGGGCGGAGGGCAATGAGCAGTTCTTC
CATKTGAEGNEQFF
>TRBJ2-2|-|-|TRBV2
TGTGCCAGCAGTGGGACCCAAGCGAACACCGGGGAGCTGTTTTTT
CASSGTQANTGELFF
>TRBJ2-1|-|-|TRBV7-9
TGTGCCAGCAGCCCGACGGGCAGCTACAATGAGCAGTTCTTC
CASSPTGSYNEQFF
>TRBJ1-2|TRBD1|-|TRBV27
TGTGCCAGCGGTCCCGGGACAGGGGGCTCTGGCTACACCTTC
CASGPGTGGSGYTF
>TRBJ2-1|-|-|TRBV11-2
TGTGCCAGCAGCTTAGAGGTGACTAGCAATGAGCAGTTCTTC
CASSLEVTSNEQFF
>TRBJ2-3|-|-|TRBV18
TGTGCCAGCTCACCAGGGAGAGATACGCAGTATTTT
CASSPGRDTQYF
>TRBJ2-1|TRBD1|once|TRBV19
TGTGCCAGTAGACGGGACAGGGTTACCTCCAATGAGCAGTTCTTC
CASRRDRVTSNEQFF
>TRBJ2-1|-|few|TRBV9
TGTGCCAGCAGCGTAGTCGGCGGAAACAATGAGCAGTTCTTC
CASSVVGGNNEQFF
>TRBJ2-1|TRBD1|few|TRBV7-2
TGTGCCAGCAGCCGGACAGGGGGCGCCATCGATGAGCAGTTCTTC
CASSRTGGAIDEQFF
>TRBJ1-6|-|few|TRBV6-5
TGTGCCAGCAGTTACACAGGGTCGTATTCACCCCTCCACTTT
CASSYTGSYSPLHF
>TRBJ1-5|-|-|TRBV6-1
TGTGCCAGCAGTGAAGGGATGCCCTGGGACGGCAATCAGCCCCAGCATTTT
CASSEGMPWDGNQPQHF
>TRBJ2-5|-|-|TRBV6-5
TGTGCCAGCAGTTACGACGGGGGCGGAGAGACCCAGTACTTC
CASSYDGGGETQYF
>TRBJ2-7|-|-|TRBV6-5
TGTGCCAGCAGCCCCCGGGCGGAGTACGAGCAGTACTTC
CASSPRAEYEQYF
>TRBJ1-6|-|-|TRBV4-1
TGCGCCAGCAGCCAACAGGGCGTGGGGTCACCCCTCCACTTT
CASSQQGVGSPLHF
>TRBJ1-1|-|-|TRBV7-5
TGTGTCAGAAGCTCCCGAAGAGAGGGGGCGAACACTGAAGCTTTCTTT
CVRSSRREGANTEAFF
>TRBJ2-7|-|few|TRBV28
TGTGCCAGCAGTTTATTAGACTACGAGCAGTACTTC
CASSLLDYEQYF